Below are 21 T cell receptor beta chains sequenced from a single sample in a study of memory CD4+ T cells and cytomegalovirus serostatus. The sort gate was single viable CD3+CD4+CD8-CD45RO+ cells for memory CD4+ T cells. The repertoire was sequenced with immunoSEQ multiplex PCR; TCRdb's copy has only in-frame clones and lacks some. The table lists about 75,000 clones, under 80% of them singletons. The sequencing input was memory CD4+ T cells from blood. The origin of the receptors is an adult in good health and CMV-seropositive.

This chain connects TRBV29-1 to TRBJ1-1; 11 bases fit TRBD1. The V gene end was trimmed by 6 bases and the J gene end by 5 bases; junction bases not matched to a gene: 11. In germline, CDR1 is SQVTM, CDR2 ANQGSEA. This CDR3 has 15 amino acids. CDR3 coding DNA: TGCAGCGTCGGATCCGGGACAGGGGGAAAAACTGAAGCTTTCTTT. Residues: CSVGSGTGGKTEAFF.

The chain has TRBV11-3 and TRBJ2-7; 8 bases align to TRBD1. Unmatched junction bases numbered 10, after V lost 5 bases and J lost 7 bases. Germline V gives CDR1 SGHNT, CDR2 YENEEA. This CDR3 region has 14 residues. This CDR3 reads CASSPGQANDEQYV. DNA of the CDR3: TGTGCCAGCAGCCCGGGACAGGCGAACGATGAGCAGTACGTC.

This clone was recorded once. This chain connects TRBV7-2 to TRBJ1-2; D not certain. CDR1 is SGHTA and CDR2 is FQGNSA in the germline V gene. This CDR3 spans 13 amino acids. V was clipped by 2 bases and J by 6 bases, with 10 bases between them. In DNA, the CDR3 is TGTGCCAGCAGCTTAAACCAGTTTGATGGCTACACCTTC. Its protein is CASSLNQFDGYTF.

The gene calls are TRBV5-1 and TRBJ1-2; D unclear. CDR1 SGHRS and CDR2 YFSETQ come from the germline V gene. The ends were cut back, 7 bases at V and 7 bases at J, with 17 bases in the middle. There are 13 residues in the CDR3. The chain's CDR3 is CASPYRPEGGYTF. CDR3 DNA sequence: TGCGCCAGCCCATACCGGCCTGAGGGTGGCTACACCTTC.

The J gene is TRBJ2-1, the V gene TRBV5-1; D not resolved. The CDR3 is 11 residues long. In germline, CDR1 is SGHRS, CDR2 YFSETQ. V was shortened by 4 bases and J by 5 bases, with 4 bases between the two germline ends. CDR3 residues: CASSENNEQFF. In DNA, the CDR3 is TGCGCCAGCAGCGAGAACAATGAGCAGTTCTTC.

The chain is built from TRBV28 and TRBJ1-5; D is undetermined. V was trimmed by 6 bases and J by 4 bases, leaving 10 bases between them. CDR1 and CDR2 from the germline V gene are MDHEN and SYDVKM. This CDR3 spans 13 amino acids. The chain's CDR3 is CASSQAGNQPQHF. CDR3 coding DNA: TGTGCCAGCAGCCAAGCCGGGAATCAGCCCCAGCATTTT.

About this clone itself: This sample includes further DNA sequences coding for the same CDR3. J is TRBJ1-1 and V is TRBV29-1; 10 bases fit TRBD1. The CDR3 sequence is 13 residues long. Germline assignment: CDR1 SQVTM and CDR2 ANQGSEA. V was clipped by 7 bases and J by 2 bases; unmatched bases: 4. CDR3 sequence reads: CSARTGGNTEAFF. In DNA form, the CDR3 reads TGCAGCGCACGGACAGGGGGTAACACTGAAGCTTTCTTT. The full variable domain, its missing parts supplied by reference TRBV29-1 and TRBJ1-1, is SAVISQKPSRDICQRGTSLTIQCQVDSQVTMMFWYRQQPGQSLTLIATANQGSEATYESGFVIDKFPISRPNLTFSTLTVSNMSPEDSSIYLCSARTGGNTEAFFGQGTRLTVV.

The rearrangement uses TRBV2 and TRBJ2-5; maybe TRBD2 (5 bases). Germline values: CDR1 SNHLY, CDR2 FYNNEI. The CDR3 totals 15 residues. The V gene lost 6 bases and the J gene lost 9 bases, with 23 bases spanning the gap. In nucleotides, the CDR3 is TGTGCCAGCAGGCCCAGTCTCGGGATTCCTGAGGCCCAGTACTTC. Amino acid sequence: CASRPSLGIPEAQYF.

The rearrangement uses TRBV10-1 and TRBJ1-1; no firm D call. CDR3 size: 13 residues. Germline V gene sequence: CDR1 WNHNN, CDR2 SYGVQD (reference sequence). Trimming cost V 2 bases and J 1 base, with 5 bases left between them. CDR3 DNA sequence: TGCGCCAGCAGTGAGGGGAGGAACACTGAAGCTTTCTTT. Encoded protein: CASSEGRNTEAFF.

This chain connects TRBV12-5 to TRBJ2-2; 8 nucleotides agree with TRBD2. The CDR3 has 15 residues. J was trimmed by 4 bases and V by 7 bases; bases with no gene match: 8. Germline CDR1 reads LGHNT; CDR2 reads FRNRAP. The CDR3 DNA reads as TGTGCTAGTGCCACCGGACTAGCTGCCACCGGGGAGCTGTTTTTT. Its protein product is CASATGLAATGELFF.

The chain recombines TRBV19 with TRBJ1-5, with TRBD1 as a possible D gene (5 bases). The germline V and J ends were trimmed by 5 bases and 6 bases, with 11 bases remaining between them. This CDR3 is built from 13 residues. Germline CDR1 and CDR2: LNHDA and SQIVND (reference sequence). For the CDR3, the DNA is TGTGCCAGTAGTGAACAGGCCCGTCAGCCCCAGCATTTT. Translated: CASSEQARQPQHF.

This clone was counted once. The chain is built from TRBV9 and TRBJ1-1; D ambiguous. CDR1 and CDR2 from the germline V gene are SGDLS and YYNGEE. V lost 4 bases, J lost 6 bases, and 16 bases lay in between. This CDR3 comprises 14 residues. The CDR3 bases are TGTGCCAGCAGCTCCGACCCCGATTTGGCTGAAGCTTTCTTT. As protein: CASSSDPDLAEAFF.

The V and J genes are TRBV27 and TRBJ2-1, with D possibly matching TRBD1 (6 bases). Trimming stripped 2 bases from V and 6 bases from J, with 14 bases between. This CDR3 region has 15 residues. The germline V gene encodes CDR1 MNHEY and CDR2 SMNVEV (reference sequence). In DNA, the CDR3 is TGTGCCAGCAGTTTAGGCACAGGGAGTTTCAATGAGCAGTTCTTC. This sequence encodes CASSLGTGSFNEQFF.

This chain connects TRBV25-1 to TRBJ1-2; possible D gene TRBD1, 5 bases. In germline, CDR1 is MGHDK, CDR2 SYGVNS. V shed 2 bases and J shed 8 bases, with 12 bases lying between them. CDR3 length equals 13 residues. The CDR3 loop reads CASSEPGSAGYTF. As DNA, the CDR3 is TGTGCCAGCAGTGAACCAGGGTCGGCCGGCTACACCTTC.

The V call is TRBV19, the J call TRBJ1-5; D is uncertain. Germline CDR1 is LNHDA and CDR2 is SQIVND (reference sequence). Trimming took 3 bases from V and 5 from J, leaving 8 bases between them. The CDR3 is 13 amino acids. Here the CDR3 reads CASSMYLDQPQHF. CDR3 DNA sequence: TGTGCCAGTAGTATGTACTTAGATCAGCCCCAGCATTTT. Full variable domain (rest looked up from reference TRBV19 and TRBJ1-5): DGGITQSPKYLFRKEGQNVTLSCEQNLNHDAMYWYRQDPGQGLRLIYYSQIVNDFQKGDIAEGYSVSREKKESFPLTVTSAQKNPTAFYLCASSMYLDQPQHFGDGTRLSIL.

The CDR3 sequence: CASSIGPTGLGEQFF. In nucleotides, the CDR3 is TGTGCCAGTAGTATAGGCCCGACAGGTTTGGGTGAGCAGTTCTTC. This rearrangement joins TRBV19 to TRBJ2-1, with a possible D match to TRBD1 (6 bases). The CDR3 is 15 amino acids. Germline values: CDR1 LNHDA, CDR2 SQIVND (reference sequence). V dropped 1 base and J dropped 9 bases, with 16 bases sitting between them.

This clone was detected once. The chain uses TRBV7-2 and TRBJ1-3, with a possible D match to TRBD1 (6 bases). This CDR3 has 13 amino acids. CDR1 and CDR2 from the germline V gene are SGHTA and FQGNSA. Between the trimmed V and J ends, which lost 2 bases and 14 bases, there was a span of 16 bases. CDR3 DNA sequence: TGTGCCAGCAGCTTATTTCAGGACAGTTCTGTATATTTT. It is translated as CASSLFQDSSVYF.

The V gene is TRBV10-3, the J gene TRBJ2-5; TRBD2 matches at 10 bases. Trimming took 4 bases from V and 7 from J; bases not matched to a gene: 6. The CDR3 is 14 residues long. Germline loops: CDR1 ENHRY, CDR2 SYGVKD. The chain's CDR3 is CAISARLAGATQYF. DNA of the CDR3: TGTGCCATCAGTGCCCGGCTAGCGGGGGCGACCCAGTACTTC.

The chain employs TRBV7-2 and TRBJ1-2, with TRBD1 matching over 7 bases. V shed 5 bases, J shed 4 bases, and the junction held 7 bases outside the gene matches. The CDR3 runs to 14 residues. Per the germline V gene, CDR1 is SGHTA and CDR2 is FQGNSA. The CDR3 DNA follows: TGTGCCAGCAGCCCTCAGGGGGTTAGCTATGGCTACACCTTC. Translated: CASSPQGVSYGYTF. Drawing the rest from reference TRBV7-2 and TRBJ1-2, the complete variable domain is GAGVSQSPSNKVTEKGKDVELRCDPISGHTALYWYRQSLGQGLEFLIYFQGNSAPDKSGLPSDRFSAERTGGSVSTLTIQRTQQEDSAVYLCASSPQGVSYGYTFGSGTRLTVV.

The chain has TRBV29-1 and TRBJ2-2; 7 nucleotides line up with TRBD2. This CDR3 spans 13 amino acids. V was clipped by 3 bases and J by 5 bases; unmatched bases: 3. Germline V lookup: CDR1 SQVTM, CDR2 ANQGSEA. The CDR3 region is CSVDWRETGELFF. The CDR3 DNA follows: TGCAGCGTTGATTGGCGGGAGACCGGGGAGCTGTTTTTT.

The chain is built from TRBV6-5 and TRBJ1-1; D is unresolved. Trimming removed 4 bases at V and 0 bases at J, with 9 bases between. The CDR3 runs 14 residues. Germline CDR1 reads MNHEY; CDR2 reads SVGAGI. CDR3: CASSSPALNTEAFF. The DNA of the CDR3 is TGTGCCAGCAGTTCCCCAGCATTGAACACTGAAGCTTTCTTT.